One T cell receptor (beta chain) is described in this entry. Its antigen remains unknown. TCRdb processed the 5' RACE reads anew with MiXCR; each CDR3 protein has one entry. The table records 500,000 or so distinct CDR3 sequences, around 20% of them present only once. Everyone who donated was a healthy Caucasian. This CDR3 has 12 residues. The V gene end was trimmed by 6 bases and the J gene end by 8 bases; junction bases not matched to a gene: 8. The germline V gene encodes CDR1 DFQATT and CDR2 SNEGSKA (reference sequence). This sample is part of a study of identical twins. Study observations and caveats: Excess low generation probability was seen in twin-shared out-of-frame alpha sequences. Findings depended on cross-sectional statistics rather than tracking the same donors.

The same specimen was also included in a second study, on T cells expressing NK-cell markers. That work adds: As a fraction of CD8+ T cells, dominant NKG2C+ clonotypes reached roughly 1.0-7.0% in about six donors.

The genes are TRBV20-1 and TRBJ1-1; 8 nucleotides line up with TRBD1. The sample was CD4+ T cells sorted from blood. This TCR derives from a young woman in good health. The CDR3 region is CSATRQGREAFF. DNA for the CDR3: TGCAGTGCGACCCGACAGGGGCGAGAAGCTTTCTTT.